This entry lists 4 T cell receptor beta chains sequenced from one sample in a study of shared clonotypes between healthy human individuals. TCRdb's table, derived via immunoSEQ multiplex PCR, lists solely in-frame clones and lacks some. The sample lists roughly 1 million clones, about four fifths seen once, with approximately 0.5% in the top ten. Material: memory CD4+ T cells from PBMCs. Subset in this sample: CD45RA-negative fraction. These receptors were obtained from a man younger than 30 in good health. Some clones in this sample may be carry-over from other donors' samples.

The chain is built from TRBV11-3 and TRBJ1-1, with 10 bases aligning to TRBD1. The V gene end was trimmed by 5 bases and the J gene end by 2 bases; junction bases not matched to a gene: 2. Germline CDR1 and CDR2: SGHNT and YENEEA. The CDR3 extends over 14 amino acids. The CDR3 DNA reads TGTGCCAGCAGCGGACAGGGGGAAAACACTGAAGCTTTCTTT. Residues: CASSGQGENTEAFF. Full variable domain (outside the CDR3, taken from reference TRBV11-3 and TRBJ1-1): EAGVVQSPRYKIIEKKQPVAFWCNPISGHNTLYWYLQNLGQGPELLIRYENEEAVDDSQLPKDRFSAERLKGVDSTLKIQPAELGDSAVYLCASSGQGENTEAFFGQGTRLTVV.

This sequence joins TRBV7-3 and TRBJ2-5; D remains ambiguous. The germline V gene encodes CDR1 SGHTA and CDR2 FQGTGA. Trimming stripped 1 base from V and 5 bases from J, with 8 bases between. The CDR3 covers 13 residues. Here the CDR3 reads CASSLSLKETQYF. Here the CDR3 DNA reads TGTGCCAGCAGCTTAAGCCTCAAGGAGACCCAGTACTTC.

The chain joins TRBV5-4 to TRBJ2-3, with 7 positions matching TRBD2. In germline, CDR1 is SGHNT, CDR2 YYREEE (reference sequence). The CDR3 sequence is 15 residues long. Germline trimming cut 0 bases from V and 2 bases from J; bases unmatched to any gene: 3. The CDR3 loop is CASSLGAGLTDTQYF. In nucleotides, the CDR3 is TGTGCCAGCAGCTTGGGAGCGGGACTCACAGATACGCAGTATTTT.

CDR3 sequence (DNA): TGTGCCTGGGGCGGAATCGACAATGAGCAGTTCTTC. Amino acid sequence: CAWGGIDNEQFF. This chain uses TRBV30 with TRBJ2-1; D unresolved. Trimming removed 5 bases from V and 5 bases from J, with 10 bases in between. The CDR3 is 12 residues long. Germline-derived CDR1 and CDR2 are GTSNPN and SVGIG (reference sequence).